This is a list of T cell receptor beta chains from one sample in a study of response to subunit inactivated influenza vaccine. TCRdb redid the calling of the RT-PCR reads with MiXCR, one entry per CDR3 protein. The sample lists over 400,000 distinct CDR3 sequences, 10% to 15% occurring once. Material: PBMCs from blood, obtained more than 35 days after vaccination. Receptor source: a man in his fifties who received an inactivated influenza vaccine. The CDR3 runs from the conserved cysteine through the conserved F or W. Fields, in order: clone size, J gene, V gene, D gene, CDR3 DNA, CDR3 protein. D genes are given only for firm matches. Part of the rows lack a size; the others show once, few, many or a class for expanded clones.

. | TRBJ1-5 | TRBV5-1 | TRBD1 | TGCGCCAGCAGGGCGGGACAGGGGAGCAATCAGCCCCAGCATTTT | CASRAGQGSNQPQHF
. | TRBJ2-1 | TRBV7-8 | TRBD2 | TGTGCCAGCAGCTCCAGGGGACTAGCGGGAGCTTTGAATGAGCAGTTCTTC | CASSSRGLAGALNEQFF
. | TRBJ2-2 | TRBV7-2 | TRBD1 | TGTGCCAGCAGCATAAACAGGGGGCCGTCCGGGGAGCTGTTTTTT | CASSINRGPSGELFF
few | TRBJ1-4 | TRBV10-2 | . | TGCGCCAGCACGGTCCGAAGTAATGAAAAACTGTTTTTT | CASTVRSNEKLFF
many | TRBJ2-1 | TRBV5-1 | TRBD1 | TGCGCCAGCAGCTTAGCCGGGACAGGGGTACGCAATGAGCAGTTCTTC | CASSLAGTGVRNEQFF
. | TRBJ2-1 | TRBV24-1 | TRBD1 | TGTGCCACCAGTGAACCAACCGGGACAGGGTTCCCCCCCGATGAGCAGTTCTTC | CATSEPTGTGFPPDEQFF
. | TRBJ2-3 | TRBV11-2 | TRBD2 | TGTGCCAGCAGCTTCCGACTAGCGGGGGGAGATACGCAGTATTTT | CASSFRLAGGDTQYF
few | TRBJ2-2 | TRBV24-1 | . | TGTGCCACCAGTGAAGGAAACACCGGGGAGCTGTTTTTT | CATSEGNTGELFF
few | TRBJ1-2 | TRBV5-1 | TRBD1 | TGCGCCAGCAGCGCGGGAAACACAGGGGGCGCGGATGGCTACACCTTC | CASSAGNTGGADGYTF
few | TRBJ2-7 | TRBV6-5 | . | TGTGCCAGCAGTACCGATCCCTCCTCCTACGAGCAGTACTTC | CASSTDPSSYEQYF
few | TRBJ2-2 | TRBV7-8 | . | TGTGCCAGCAGCTTAGGAGGGGCGTTCACCGGGGAGCTGTTTTTT | CASSLGGAFTGELFF
. | TRBJ2-7 | TRBV6-2/TRBV6-3 | . | TGTGCCAGCAGTGGTTGGGGGAGACGGTACGAGCAGTACTTC | CASSGWGRRYEQYF
few | TRBJ1-5 | TRBV20-1 | . | TGCAGTGCTAGGGGGTCCGGGACCTGGGCCCGGCAGCCCCAGCATTTT | CSARGSGTWARQPQHF
. | TRBJ2-4 | TRBV7-2 | . | TGTGCCAGCAGCTTAGCGGGGCAGGCGGGCATTCAGTACTTC | CASSLAGQAGIQYF
. | TRBJ2-7 | TRBV11-2 | . | TGTGCCAGCAGCCGCCCGTATAAGGGACATTTAACCTACGAGCAGTACTTC | CASSRPYKGHLTYEQYF
few | TRBJ2-2 | TRBV6-5 | . | TGTGCCAGCAGTTCTGCCGGCGGGGAGCTGTTTTTT | CASSSAGGELFF
few | TRBJ1-5 | TRBV10-2 | TRBD1 | TGCGCCAGCAGTTCACAGGGGGCCTCAGTCGGTAGCAATCAGCCCCAGCATTTT | CASSSQGASVGSNQPQHF
many | TRBJ1-1 | TRBV5-1 | TRBD1 | TGCGCCAGCAGCTATCAAGAAAGGACAGGGGGAGCTTTCTTT | CASSYQERTGGAFF
. | TRBJ1-5 | TRBV19 | . | TGTGCCAGTAGTATAGTGGCGGGGACAACGGCTCAGCCCCAGCATTTT | CASSIVAGTTAQPQHF
many | TRBJ2-7 | TRBV29-1 | . | TGCAGCGTTGTAAACTACGAGCAGTACTTC | CSVVNYEQYF
. | TRBJ2-7 | TRBV20-1 | TRBD1 | TGCAGTGCCATATTGGACAGGTCCTACGAGCAGTACTTC | CSAILDRSYEQYF
few | TRBJ2-1 | TRBV20-1 | TRBD2 | TGCAGTGCTAGGATTACTGGGGGAGGGTTTGAGCAGTTCTTC | CSARITGGGFEQFF
. | TRBJ2-1 | TRBV7-9 | . | TGTGCCAGCAGCTTCGACTATACTTACAATGAGCAGTTCTTC | CASSFDYTYNEQFF
. | TRBJ2-5 | TRBV10-3 | . | TGTGCCATCAGCCTAGCAGGGACCCTAACCTTC | CAISLAGTLTF